This T cell receptor beta chain was obtained from a study of OX40 agonist ivuxolimab in advanced cancers. Trimming removed 3 bases at V and 8 bases at J, with 10 bases between. The CDR3 contains 12 residues. Germline values: CDR1 SGHNT, CDR2 YENEEA. This clone is termed medium-sized (0.01 to 0.1%). What it binds is unknown. Data came from immunoSEQ multiplex PCR; TCRdb stores just in-frame clones and leaves some out. The sample yields tens of thousands of clones, 83% seen once. Study-level findings and limits: Among the nonresponders, some also had low normalized T-cell clonal expansion.

This TCR was sampled from an adult with an advanced solid tumor such as melanoma, head and neck, liver or kidney cancer. The chain is built from TRBV11-3 and TRBJ1-1, with D perhaps matching TRBD1 (5 bases). This material consisted of CD4+ or CD8+ T cells sorted from blood, taken in a trial of the OX40 agonist ivuxolimab. Written as DNA, the CDR3 is TGTGCCAGCAGCTTTGGGTGGGGCGAAGCTTTCTTT. Its translation is CASSFGWGEAFF.